This TCR beta chain was recorded in a study of siplizumab effects on memory and regulatory T cells. Broader study findings: The majority of clones, roughly 75-97% of proliferating CD4+ or CD8+ clones, lacked an assignable naive or memory phenotype.

Turning to this clone: Antigen: not known.

CDR3 length: 17 amino acids. This table comes from immunoSEQ multiplex PCR, and its TCRdb copy is limited to in-frame clones, with some not included. The data hold around 58,000 clones, with roughly 83% observed a single time. Unstimulated TEMRA, naive, memory and effector memory subsets were sequenced in a few donor pairs. This receptor was identified in a human donor in good health. Sequenced input: memory CD4+ T cells sorted from blood. The genes are TRBV1 and TRBJ2-3; TRBD2 was called by the table and not checked on the DNA. TRBV1 is annotated as a pseudogene. CDR3 nucleotides: TGCACCAGCTGGGCCAGCGGGGACCGTACTACCACAGATACGCAGTATTTT. Translating it yields CTSWASGDRTTTDTQYF.